This TCR beta chain stems from a study of cytomegalovirus exposure and HLA in healthy donors. CDR3 length: 16 amino acids. V dropped 6 bases and J dropped 0; count of bases not matched to a gene: 8. Germline CDR1 is MDHEN and CDR2 is SYDVKM. The PCR used 60 Vbeta and 13 Jbeta primers. TCRdb keeps only in-frame clones here, not all; method: immunoSEQ multiplex PCR. The sample has some 160,000 clones, approximately 88% seen once; the top ten hold more than 1.5%. The TCR sequence derives from a woman in her late teens or twenties in good health and CMV-seronegative. The chain has TRBV28 and TRBJ2-4; 7 bases map to TRBD2. The material sequenced was PBMCs. In nucleotides, the CDR3 is TGTGCCAGCAGCCCAGGGAGGGCCCTAGCCAAAAACATTCAGTACTTC. Its protein product is CASSPGRALAKNIQYF.